This is a list of T cell receptor gamma chains from one sample in a study of intestinal T cells in coeliac disease. With CATT, TCRdb re-called clones from the multiplex PCR reads. Of 2,000 to 2,500 gamma-chain clones listed, around 45% are singletons. Sequencing input: a duodenal biopsy. The receptors shown here come from a human donor with celiac disease. The CDR3 runs from the conserved cysteine through the conserved F or W. Where a row states a size, it is once, few, many or the class of an expanded clone; other rows omit it.

v_gene	abundance	j_gene	CDR3aa	CDR3nt
TRGV9	-	TRGJ1/TRGJ2	CALWENYKKLF	TGTGCCTTGTGGGAAAATTATAAGAAACTCTTT
TRGV10	-	TRGJ1/TRGJ2	CAAWDCVCYKKLF	TGTGCTGCGTGGGATTGCGTGTGCTATAAGAAACTCTTT
TRGV8	-	TRGJ1/TRGJ2	CATWDRDYKKLF	TGTGCCACCTGGGATAGGGATTATAAGAAACTCTTT
TRGV4	-	TRGJP1	CATWVGGISTGWFKIF	TGTGCCACCTGGGTGGGGGGAATATCCACTGGTTGGTTCAAGATATTT
TRGV9	-	TRGJ1/TRGJ2	CALWEVHLNYYKKLF	TGTGCCTTGTGGGAGGTGCATCTGAATTATTATAAGAAACTCTTT
TRGV10	-	TRGJP1	CARPGWFKIF	TGTGCGCGTCCTGGTTGGTTCAAGATATTT
TRGV11	-	TRGJ1/TRGJ2	CAWGGGTHSQSGYYYKKLF	TGTGCCTGGGGGGGGGGGACCCACAGCCAATCCGGGTACTATTATAAGAAACTCTTT
TRGV4	large	TRGJP1	CATWYTTGWFKIF	TGTGCCACCTGGTATACCACTGGTTGGTTCAAGATATTT
TRGV2	-	TRGJ1/TRGJ2	CATWDHYKKLF	TGTGCCACCTGGGATCATTATAAGAAACTCTTT
TRGV2	-	TRGJ1/TRGJ2	CATWDGLGYKKLF	TGTGCCACCTGGGACGGGCTGGGCTATAAGAAACTCTTT
TRGV2	large	TRGJ1/TRGJ2	CATWDVGFYYKKLF	TGTGCCACCTGGGACGTGGGATTTTATTATAAGAAACTCTTT
TRGV10	large	TRGJP1	CAAWDYTGWFKIF	TGTGCTGCGTGGGATTACACTGGTTGGTTCAAGATATTT
TRGV10	-	TRGJP1	CAAWDYSTGWFKIF	TGTGCTGCGTGGGATTATAGCACTGGTTGGTTCAAGATATTT
TRGV2	-	TRGJ1/TRGJ2	CATWDGPGNYYKKLF	TGTGCCACCTGGGACGGGCCCGGGAATTATTATAAGAAACTCTTT
TRGV10	few	TRGJ1/TRGJ2	CAAWVPPYYKKLF	TGTGCTGCGTGGGTCCCTCCCTATTATAAGAAACTCTTT
TRGV3	few	TRGJ1/TRGJ2	CATWDRPGYYKKLF	TGTGCCACCTGGGACAGGCCGGGTTATTATAAGAAACTCTTT
TRGV2	few	TRGJ1/TRGJ2	CATWDGHGYKKLF	TGTGCCACCTGGGACGGGCACGGATATAAGAAACTCTTT
TRGV2	-	TRGJP2	CATWGRARLSSDWIKTF	TGTGCCACCTGGGGACGGGCGCGATTGAGTAGTGATTGGATCAAGACGTTT
TRGV2	few	TRGJ1/TRGJ2	CATWDGYYKKLF	TGTGCCACCTGGGACGGGTACTATAAGAAACTCTTT
TRGV10	-	TRGJP1	CAAWDSLYTTGWFKIF	TGTGCTGCGTGGGATTCCTTATATACCACTGGTTGGTTCAAGATATTT
TRGV2	-	TRGJP2	CATWDVYSSDWIKTF	TGTGCCACCTGGGACGTTTATAGTAGTGATTGGATCAAGACGTTT
TRGV4	-	TRGJP1	CATWDGSTGWFKIF	TGTGCCACCTGGGATGGGTCCACTGGTTGGTTCAAGATATTT
TRGV2	-	TRGJ1/TRGJ2	CATWDGPDYYKKLF	TGTGCCACCTGGGACGGGCCAGATTATTATAAGAAACTCTTT
TRGV2	large	TRGJ1/TRGJ2	CATWDGSYYKKLF	TGTGCCACCTGGGACGGATCTTATTATAAGAAACTCTTT
TRGV8	-	TRGJP1	CATWVEGHTGWFKIF	TGTGCCACCTGGGTGGAGGGGCACACTGGTTGGTTCAAGATATTT
TRGV9	few	TRGJ1/TRGJ2	CALWEDRSPNYYKKLF	TGTGCCTTGTGGGAGGACCGATCTCCTAATTATTATAAGAAACTCTTT
TRGV3	few	TRGJ1/TRGJ2	CATWTRRHYKKLF	TGTGCCACCTGGACCAGGCGTCATTATAAGAAACTCTTT
TRGV2	-	TRGJP2	CATWDGPWAMVGRDWIKTF	TGTGCCACCTGGGACGGACCCTGGGCTATGGTTGGTCGTGATTGGATCAAGACGTTT
TRGV9	few	TRGJ1/TRGJ2	CALWEAQNYYKKLF	TGTGCCTTGTGGGAAGCTCAGAATTATTATAAGAAACTCTTT
TRGV10	-	TRGJP2	CAAWEGGVGDWIKTF	TGTGCTGCGTGGGAGGGGGGGGTAGGTGATTGGATCAAGACGTTT
TRGV10	-	TRGJ1/TRGJ2	CAAWDALSIIYYKKLF	TGTGCTGCGTGGGATGCCCTTTCCATTATTTATTATAAGAAACTCTTT
TRGV2	few	TRGJP2	CATWDGHCDWIKTF	TGTGCCACCTGGGACGGGCATTGTGATTGGATCAAGACGTTT
TRGV3	-	TRGJP2	CATWDTPPFPSDWIKTF	TGTGCCACCTGGGACACCCCACCCTTCCCCTCAGATTGGATCAAGACGTTT
TRGV10	-	TRGJ1/TRGJ2	CAAWSLPTYKKLF	TGTGCTGCGTGGTCCCTCCCTACTTATAAGAAACTCTTT
TRGV8	-	TRGJP2	CATWDRKYSSDWIKTF	TGTGCCACCTGGGATAGAAAATATAGTAGTGATTGGATCAAGACGTTT
TRGV9	few	TRGJ1/TRGJ2	CALWDYYKKLF	TGTGCCTTGTGGGATTATTATAAGAAACTCTTT